Listed below are T cell receptor beta chains from one sample, sequenced in a study of T-cell reconstitution after alpha-beta-depleted transplantation in children. TCRdb re-derived calls from the PCR reads in MiXCR, one entry per CDR3 protein. The sample lists about 170,000 distinct CDR3 sequences; around 10% were seen once. Sequencing used PBMCs, obtained before TCRalphabeta/CD19-depleted stem cell transplant. These receptors were collected from a boy aged 2 to 9 with acute myeloid leukemia, due to receive a stem cell transplant. Both conserved end residues are trimmed from each CDR3.

j_call v_call cdr3_aa
TRBJ2-1 TRBV4-1 ASSQEPAGVNYNEQF
TRBJ2-7 TRBV4-1 ASSRLAGGDEQY
TRBJ2-3 TRBV5-1 ASSLAPLARSTDTQY
TRBJ1-2 TRBV27 ASSFSGRVLYGYT
TRBJ1-2 TRBV20-1 SARQGGYT
TRBJ2-3 TRBV11-3 ASSFGLEGDTQY
TRBJ1-5 TRBV20-1 SARGTGDQPQH
TRBJ1-4 TRBV6-2/TRBV6-3 ATRDPLAEWVF
TRBJ2-1 TRBV5-1 ASSLGLANEQF
TRBJ2-7 TRBV18 ASSPRGTGDYEQY
TRBJ1-2 TRBV5-1 ASSLGGNSNYGYT
TRBJ2-1 TRBV12-3/TRBV12-4 ASSLGGGNEQF
TRBJ1-1 TRBV4-2 ASSQDMAGARTEAF
TRBJ2-7 TRBV6-1 ASTTGGIAGEQY
TRBJ2-7 TRBV15 ATSQGPSYEQY
TRBJ1-6 TRBV7-8 ASRVTGGHSPLH
TRBJ1-6 TRBV7-3 ASSLEGYNSPLH
TRBJ2-3 TRBV20-1 SAPTSGGDFRTDTQY
TRBJ1-1 TRBV5-1 ASSPGQGVAEAF
TRBJ2-3 TRBV5-1 ASTPGRGQVTDTQY
TRBJ2-3 TRBV29-1 SVDEGVDTQY
TRBJ1-6 TRBV28 ASKDRGMGSPLH
TRBJ2-5 TRBV3-1 ASSPLAGVIETQY
TRBJ1-2 TRBV20-1 SARAGGGYGYT
TRBJ2-2 TRBV5-1 ASSLPGQGITGELF
TRBJ2-7 TRBV24-1 ATSPGGQEEQY
TRBJ1-1 TRBV29-1 SVEILRQANTEAF
TRBJ2-1 TRBV4-1 ASSPTGKTKSYNEQF
TRBJ2-7 TRBV6-5 ASSYYRSSEQY
TRBJ2-3 TRBV5-1 ASSSGTSGRAYTDTQY
TRBJ1-4 TRBV12-3/TRBV12-4 ASSLSGQGYEKLF
TRBJ2-6 TRBV7-9 ASSRGTAGSGANVLT
TRBJ2-2 TRBV5-1 ASSLTPVNTGELF
TRBJ2-3 TRBV19 ASSGRTSGSTDTQY
TRBJ1-3 TRBV6-5 ASSFGVGRDTIY
TRBJ2-1 TRBV6-1 ASTRWGVQSGRYNEQF
TRBJ2-2 TRBV12-3/TRBV12-4 ASRDRSLSNTGELF
TRBJ2-3 TRBV7-8 ASSLARVSGSGADTQY
TRBJ2-3 TRBV12-3/TRBV12-4 ASLPQLYSDTQY
TRBJ2-3 TRBV7-2 ASGAGRTDTQY
TRBJ1-2 TRBV3-1 ASSQNRGRGYT
TRBJ1-3 TRBV10-3 AIRGSGNTIY
TRBJ1-1 TRBV11-1 ASSWGRIGQGMNTEAF
TRBJ1-1 TRBV4-1 TSSQVGQGMILAF
TRBJ1-2 TRBV12-3/TRBV12-4 ASSLGDRAYGYT
TRBJ2-3 TRBV6-1 ASTTTDTQY
TRBJ2-3 TRBV7-2 ASSRVGLDTQY
TRBJ1-5 TRBV20-1 SAGGGAGQPQH
TRBJ2-3 TRBV7-9 ASSLTLAVDTQY